The text below deals with one T cell receptor (beta chain). It was cDNA, reverse transcribed from extracted RNA, that served as the sequencing template. Profiling relied on immunoSEQ multiplex PCR, and the TCRdb table lists in-frame clones only, not all of them. Of approximately 200,000 clones listed, 50% to 60% are singletons. Treatment indicated: oral pan-JAK inhibitor, 5-10 mg twice daily. The data are from a study of CD8+ T cells in alopecia areata. CDR1 and CDR2 (germline): LGHNA, YNFKEQ. The CDR3 is 16 residues long. The ends lost 4 bases at V and 6 bases at J; junction bases unmatched: 8. The sample here was CD4+ T cells sorted from blood, taken at week 4, from a patient treated with tofacitinib. The sequence was obtained from a human donor with alopecia areata. The V gene is TRBV4-2, the J gene TRBJ2-1, with 11 bases that match TRBD2. CDR3 residues: CASSRFLAGGRNEQFF. CDR3 in DNA: TGTGCCAGCAGCCGCTTCCTAGCGGGGGGCCGCAATGAGCAGTTCTTC.